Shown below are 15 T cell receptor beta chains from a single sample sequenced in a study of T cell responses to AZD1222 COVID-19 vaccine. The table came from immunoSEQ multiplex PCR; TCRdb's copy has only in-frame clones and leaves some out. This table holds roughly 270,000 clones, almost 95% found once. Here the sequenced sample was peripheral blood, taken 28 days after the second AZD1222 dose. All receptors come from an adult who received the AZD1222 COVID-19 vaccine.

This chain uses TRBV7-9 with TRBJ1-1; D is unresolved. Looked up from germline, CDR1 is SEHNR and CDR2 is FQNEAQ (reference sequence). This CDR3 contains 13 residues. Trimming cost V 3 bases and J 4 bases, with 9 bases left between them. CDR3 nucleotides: TGTGCCAGCAGCTTTATCGGCTTCACTGAAGCTTTCTTT. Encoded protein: CASSFIGFTEAFF.

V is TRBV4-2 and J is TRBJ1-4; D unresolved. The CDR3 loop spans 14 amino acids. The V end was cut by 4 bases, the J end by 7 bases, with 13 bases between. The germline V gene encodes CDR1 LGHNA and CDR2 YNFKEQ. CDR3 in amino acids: CASSPLSPFEKLFF. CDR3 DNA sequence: TGTGCCAGCAGCCCCCTCTCACCTTTTGAAAAACTGTTTTTT.

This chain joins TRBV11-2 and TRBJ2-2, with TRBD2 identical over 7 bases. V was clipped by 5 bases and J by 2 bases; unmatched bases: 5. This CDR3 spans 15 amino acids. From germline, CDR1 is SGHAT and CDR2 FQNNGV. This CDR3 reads CASSTLADNTGELFF. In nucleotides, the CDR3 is TGTGCCAGCAGCACCCTAGCGGACAACACCGGGGAGCTGTTTTTT.

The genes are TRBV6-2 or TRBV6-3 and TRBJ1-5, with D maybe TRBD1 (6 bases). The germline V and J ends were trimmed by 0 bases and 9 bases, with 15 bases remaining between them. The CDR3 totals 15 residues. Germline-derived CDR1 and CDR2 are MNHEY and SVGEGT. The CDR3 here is CASSYSGTPAGPQHF. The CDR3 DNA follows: TGTGCCAGCAGTTACTCGGGGACACCGGCAGGGCCCCAGCATTTT.

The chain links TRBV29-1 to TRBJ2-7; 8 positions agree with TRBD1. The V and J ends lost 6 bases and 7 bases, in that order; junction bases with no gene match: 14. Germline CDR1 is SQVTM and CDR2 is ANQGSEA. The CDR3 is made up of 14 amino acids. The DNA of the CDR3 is TGCAGCGTAGCTCAGGGGGCGGCTGTGGAAGAGCAGTACTTC. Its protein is CSVAQGAAVEEQYF.

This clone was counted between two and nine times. In DNA, the CDR3 is TGTGCCAGCAGACGAGCCCTCCTTGTACAGGGAAATGGCTACACCTTC. Its translation is CASRRALLVQGNGYTF. The chain joins TRBV2 to TRBJ1-2; weak D call: TRBD1 (6 bases). This CDR3 has 16 residues. The V and J ends lost 6 bases and 6 bases respectively, with 23 bases between them. Germline V lookup: CDR1 SNHLY, CDR2 FYNNEI.

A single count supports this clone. CDR3 DNA: TGTGCCAGCAGGTCCCTCGGAGATACGCAGTATTTT. As protein: CASRSLGDTQYF. The V call is TRBV25-1, the J call TRBJ2-3, with unresolved D. The V and J ends lost 6 bases and 5 bases respectively, with 9 bases between them. From germline, CDR1 is MGHDK and CDR2 SYGVNS. The CDR3 totals 12 residues.

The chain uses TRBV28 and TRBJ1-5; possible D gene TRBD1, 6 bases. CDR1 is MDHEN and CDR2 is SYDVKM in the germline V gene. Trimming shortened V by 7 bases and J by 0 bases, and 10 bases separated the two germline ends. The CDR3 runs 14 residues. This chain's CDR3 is CASIRDTSNQPQHF. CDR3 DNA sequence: TGTGCCAGCATCAGGGACACTAGCAATCAGCCCCAGCATTTT.

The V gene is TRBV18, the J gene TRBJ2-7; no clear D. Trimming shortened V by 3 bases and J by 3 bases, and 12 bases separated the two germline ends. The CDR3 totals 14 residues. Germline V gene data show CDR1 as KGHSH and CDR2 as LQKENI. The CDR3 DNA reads TGTGCCAGCTCACCGTCGTGGCAGAACTACGAGCAGTACTTC. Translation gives CASSPSWQNYEQYF.

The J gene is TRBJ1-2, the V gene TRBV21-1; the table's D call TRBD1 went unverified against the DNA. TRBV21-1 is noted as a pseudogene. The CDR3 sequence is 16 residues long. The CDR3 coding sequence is TGTGCCAGCAGCCCAGAGGGACAAGGAGCTAACTATGGCTACACCTTC. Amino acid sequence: CASSPEGQGANYGYTF.

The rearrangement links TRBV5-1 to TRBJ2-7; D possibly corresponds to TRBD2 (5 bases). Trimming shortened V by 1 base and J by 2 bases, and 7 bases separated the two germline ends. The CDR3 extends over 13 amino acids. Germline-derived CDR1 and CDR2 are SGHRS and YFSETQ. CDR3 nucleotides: TGCGCCAGCAGCTTGCCCGGGACCTACGAGCAGTACTTC. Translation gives CASSLPGTYEQYF.

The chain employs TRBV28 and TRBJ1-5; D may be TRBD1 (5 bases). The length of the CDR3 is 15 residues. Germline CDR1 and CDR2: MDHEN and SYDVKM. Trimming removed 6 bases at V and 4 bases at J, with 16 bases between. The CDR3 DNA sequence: TGTGCCAGCAGAGGGGTGGGCTCTTGGAATCAGCCCCAGCATTTT. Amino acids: CASRGVGSWNQPQHF.

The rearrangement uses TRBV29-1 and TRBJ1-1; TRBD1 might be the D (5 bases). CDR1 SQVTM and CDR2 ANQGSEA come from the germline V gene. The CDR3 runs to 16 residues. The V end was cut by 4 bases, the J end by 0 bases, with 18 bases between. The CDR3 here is CSVVPNIRQLNTEAFF. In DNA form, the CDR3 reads TGCAGCGTTGTTCCGAACATAAGACAGTTGAACACTGAAGCTTTCTTT.

The CDR3 region is CATQAPGFNEQYF. The CDR3 DNA reads as TGTGCCACTCAAGCCCCAGGGTTTAACGAGCAGTACTTC. The chain employs TRBV7-8 and TRBJ2-7, with D maybe TRBD1 (5 bases). Trimming left V 10 bases short and J 5 bases short, with 18 bases between. Germline CDR1 reads SGHVS; CDR2 reads FQNEAQ. This CDR3 has 13 amino acids. Based on the CDR3 plus reference TRBV7-8 and TRBJ2-7, the full variable domain is GAGVSQSPRYKVAKRGQDVALRCDPISGHVSLFWYQQALGQGPEFLTYFQNEAQLDKSGLPSDRFFAERPEGSVSTLKIQRTQQEDSAVYLCATQAPGFNEQYFGPGTRLTVT.

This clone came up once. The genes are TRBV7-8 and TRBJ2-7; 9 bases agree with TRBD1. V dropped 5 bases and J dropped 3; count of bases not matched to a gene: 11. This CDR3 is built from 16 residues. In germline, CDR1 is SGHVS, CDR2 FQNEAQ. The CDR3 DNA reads TGTGCCAGCAGCCCTATGGGACAGGGAAGGTTCTACGAGCAGTACTTC. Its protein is CASSPMGQGRFYEQYF. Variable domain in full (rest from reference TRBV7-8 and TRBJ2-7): GAGVSQSPRYKVAKRGQDVALRCDPISGHVSLFWYQQALGQGPEFLTYFQNEAQLDKSGLPSDRFFAERPEGSVSTLKIQRTQQEDSAVYLCASSPMGQGRFYEQYFGPGTRLTVT.